This TCR beta chain is drawn from a study of persistence of HIV-infected CD4 T cells. This was the immunoSEQ version 4 assay in survey mode. Sequencing used immunoSEQ multiplex PCR; TCRdb keeps in-frame clones, though not all of them. The sample yields 25,000 to 40,000 clones, 82% seen once. The germline V and J ends were trimmed by 0 bases and 1 base, with 16 bases remaining between them. The CDR3 consists of 17 residues. Germline CDR1 SGHRS, CDR2 YFSETQ. Cells were stimulated with overlapping HIV-1 Gag 15-mer peptides. CD40L/CD69 double-negative CD45RO-high memory CD4+ T cells were collected. The table lists this clone with a count of one. What it binds is unknown.

This specimen was CD4+ T cells sorted from PBMCs after roughly 18-hour stimulation, taken from a patient who received antiretroviral therapy. The receptor was derived from an adult woman with HIV who was CMV-seropositive. The genes are TRBV5-1 and TRBJ2-5; the D gene is possibly TRBD2 (6 bases). The CDR3 DNA follows: TGCGCCAGCAGCTTGGCCCGGGGGTGGGGACTCCAAGAGACCCAGTACTTC. Its protein is CASSLARGWGLQETQYF.